One and the same sample provided the 7 T cell receptor beta chains below, sequenced in a study of T cells in Graves' hyperthyroidism and ophthalmopathy. From RNA transcripts, TCR beta CDR3 regions were amplified. Carried out on the TCR CDR3, a first-round RT-PCR used the HTBI primer set. In TCRdb, the multiplex PCR reads were re-called with MiXCR into one record per CDR3 protein. The sample records fewer than 900,000 distinct CDR3 sequences, 16% being singletons. The sequenced material came from blood. The receptors here all came from a man between 18 and 35 years old with Graves' hyperthyroidism.

This clonotype was found many times. The rearrangement links TRBV7-9 to TRBJ2-1; a possible D gene is TRBD2 (5 bases). Germline V gives CDR1 SEHNR, CDR2 FQNEAQ (reference sequence). Trimming removed 0 bases from V and 2 bases from J, with 26 bases in between. This CDR3 contains 21 residues. The CDR3 DNA reads TGTGCCAGCAGCTTAGCGACTCCTCCGGTTTTGCGGGCGCACACCTACAATGAGCAGTTCTTC. Amino acids: CASSLATPPVLRAHTYNEQFF.

With respect to this clonotype: A much larger clone lies one base from this, so it may be a read error. This chain connects TRBV12-5 to TRBJ2-1; unclear D gene. The CDR3 contains 13 residues. Trimming left V 2 bases short and J 10 bases short, with 12 bases between. Germline V gene sequence: CDR1 LGHNT, CDR2 FRNRAP. This chain's CDR3 is CASGLPGMGEQFF. The CDR3 coding sequence is TGTGCTAGTGGTTTGCCGGGCATGGGCGAGCAGTTCTTC.

This chain joins TRBV19 and TRBJ2-7; TRBD2 matches 9 bases. The junction had 9 bases not matched to a gene; V was cut back by 3 bases and J by 6 bases. The length of the CDR3 is 15 residues. The germline V gene encodes CDR1 LNHDA and CDR2 SQIVND (reference sequence). DNA of the CDR3: TGTGCCAGTAGTATGGGACTAGCTTATCGTTCCGAGCAGTACTTC. Its translation is CASSMGLAYRSEQYF. The full variable domain, with the rest looked up from reference TRBV19 and TRBJ2-7, is DGGITQSPKYLFRKEGQNVTLSCEQNLNHDAMYWYRQDPGQGLRLIYYSQIVNDFQKGDIAEGYSVSREKKESFPLTVTSAQKNPTAFYLCASSMGLAYRSEQYFGPGTRLTVT.

This clonotype has just a few counts. The V call is TRBV6-2 or TRBV6-3, the J call TRBJ2-7, with unresolved D. CDR3 length: 13 residues. Germline loops: CDR1 MNHEY, CDR2 SVGEGT. V lost 5 bases and J 5 bases, leaving 13 bases between the germline ends. The chain's CDR3 is CASSKDRRDEQYF. CDR3 sequence (DNA): TGTGCCAGCAGTAAGGACCGCCGCGACGAGCAGTACTTC.

This clonotype was counted between two and nine times. In DNA form, the CDR3 reads TGTGCCAGCAGCTTAGCGGGAGGGAGGGCCTACGAGCAGTACTTC. Protein sequence: CASSLAGGRAYEQYF. The J gene is TRBJ2-7, the V gene TRBV7-9; 7 nucleotides align to TRBD2. There are 15 residues in the CDR3. Trimming removed 0 bases from V and 2 bases from J; junction bases left unmatched: 4. Germline values: CDR1 SEHNR, CDR2 FQNEAQ (reference sequence).

As regards this clonotype: This could be a read error, since a much larger clone is one nucleotide away. V and J are TRBV2 and TRBJ2-1; D tentatively fits TRBD1 or TRBD2 (5 bases each). This CDR3 has 15 residues. Germline V gives CDR1 SNHLY, CDR2 FYNNEI. The CDR3 is CASKRGSSSYSEQFF. For the CDR3, the DNA is TGTGCCAGCAAGAGGGGCTCAAGCTCCTACAGTGAGCAGTTCTTC.

This clonotype occurred a few times. The gene calls are TRBV20-1 and TRBJ2-5, with 7 bases matching TRBD1. Germline lookup yields CDR1 DFQATT and CDR2 SNEGSKA (reference sequence). Trimming at V came to 3 bases and at J to 0 bases, leaving 4 bases not matched to a gene. The CDR3 totals 14 residues. The CDR3 bases are TGCAGTGCTAGGGGACAGCGCAACCAAGAGACCCAGTACTTC. As protein: CSARGQRNQETQYF.